This T cell receptor beta chain was obtained from a study of blood T cell repertoires in COVID-19. At the level of the study: The analysed material was cDNA or gDNA that came from T cells, B-cell-depleted T cells, or PBMCs.

Profiled with immunoSEQ multiplex PCR; TCRdb holds only in-frame clones, not every one. The table records about 150,000 clones, 75% to 90% of them present only once. The sequenced sample was peripheral blood. The receptor comes from a man aged 55 to 70 with acute or convalescent COVID-19.

CDR3 DNA: TGTGCCAGCAGTTTAGATGGGAGGGAGACCCAGTACTTC. It encodes CASSLDGRETQYF. The chain is built from TRBV12-3 or TRBV12-4 and TRBJ2-5, with a weak D call TRBD2 (6 bases). V shed 1 base and J shed 5 bases, with 8 bases lying between them. The CDR3 is 13 residues long.